This T cell receptor (beta chain) was profiled in a study of blood T cells in healthy people across ages. A second about 7 to 12 cycle PCR used barcoded and J-beta primers. A single record per CDR3 protein comes from TCRdb applying MiXCR to the 5' RACE reads. The sample has around 990,000 distinct CDR3 sequences, more than 30% seen once. Germline CDR1 reads LGHDT; CDR2 reads YNNKEL (reference sequence). CDR3 length equals 11 residues. Trimming left V 4 bases short and J 11 bases short, with 8 bases between. The rearrangement uses TRBV3-1 and TRBJ2-2; D unresolved. The sequence derives from a man between 18 and 29 years old in good health. The source material was blood. The CDR3 coding sequence is TGTGCCAGCAGCCTCCGGGCCGAGCTGTTTTTT. Its translation is CASSLRAELFF.